A single sample is the source of the 16 T cell receptor beta chains below, sequenced in a study of T cell responses to AZD1222 COVID-19 vaccine. Some clones are missing from TCRdb's copy, which holds only in-frame ones; the method was immunoSEQ multiplex PCR. Of around 150,000 clones detected, 80% to 95% appear once; the ten largest clones hold roughly 2.3%. Sequencing used peripheral blood, obtained on day 0 of AZD1222 vaccination. The receptors stem from an adult in good health.

This clone has only one observation. CDR3 sequence: CASSQTLSTAKNIQYF. The CDR3, as DNA: TGTGCCAGCAGCCAAACGTTGTCAACCGCCAAAAACATTCAGTACTTC. This chain connects TRBV3-1 (or the pseudogene TRBV3-2) to TRBJ2-4; D is unclear. CDR1 is LGHDT and CDR2 is YNNKEL in the germline V gene (reference sequence). V was shortened by 2 bases and J by 1 base, with 12 bases between the two germline ends. CDR3 length equals 16 residues.

This clone was detected only once. The V and J genes are TRBV18 and TRBJ2-7; no reliable D call. V was pared by 3 bases and J by 2 bases, with 14 bases between. From germline, CDR1 is KGHSH and CDR2 LQKENI. The CDR3 length is 15 residues. The DNA for the CDR3 is TGTGCCAGCTCACCCCCTGGAAGGCGTACCTACGAGCAGTACTTC. It codes for CASSPPGRRTYEQYF.

The count of this clone is one. The chain has TRBV28 and TRBJ2-7; TRBD1 agrees at 10 bases. The germline V gene has CDR1 MDHEN and CDR2 SYDVKM. Trimming took 6 bases from V and 7 from J; bases not matched to a gene: 9. CDR3 size: 14 residues. CDR3 in DNA: TGTGCCAGCAGCCTTCCGGGACAGGGGCGTGAGCAGTACTTC. Translating gives CASSLPGQGREQYF.

The CDR3 DNA sequence: TGTGCCAGCAGTTACCTAGCGTTCACCGGGGAGCTGTTTTTT. It is translated as CASSYLAFTGELFF. J is TRBJ2-2 and V is TRBV6-2 or TRBV6-3, with D possibly TRBD2 on 6 matching bases. Germline CDR1 and CDR2: MNHEY and SVGEGT. The germline V and J ends were trimmed by 2 bases and 4 bases, with 8 bases remaining between them. This CDR3 is built from 14 residues.

The CDR3 bases are TGCGCCAGCAGCTTGGGAGACGGGACCTACGAGCAGTACTTC. Translating gives CASSLGDGTYEQYF. This chain uses TRBV5-1 with TRBJ2-7, with D possibly being TRBD2 (5 bases). The CDR3 extends over 14 amino acids. Deletions cut 0 bases from V and 2 bases from J, with 9 bases between. Per the germline V gene, CDR1 is SGHRS and CDR2 is YFSETQ.

This clone has just one count. This rearrangement joins TRBV5-4 to TRBJ2-2, with D possibly TRBD1 on 6 matching bases. The CDR3 runs 16 residues. V lost 5 bases, J lost 0 bases, and 14 bases lay in between. The germline CDR1 and CDR2 sequences are SGHNT and YYREEE (reference sequence). CDR3 in DNA: TGTGCCAGCAGAAAACAGGGTCTCTCGAACACCGGGGAGCTGTTTTTT. Translated: CASRKQGLSNTGELFF.

J is TRBJ2-1 and V is TRBV18, with 10 positions matching TRBD1. Trimming took 6 bases from V and 5 from J; bases not matched to a gene: 4. The CDR3 is made up of 14 amino acids. Germline assignment: CDR1 KGHSH and CDR2 LQKENI. CDR3 in amino acids: CASSQGTGDNEQFF. CDR3 nucleotide sequence: TGTGCCAGCTCCCAGGGGACAGGGGACAATGAGCAGTTCTTC. Full variable domain (outside the CDR3, taken from reference TRBV18 and TRBJ2-1): NAGVMQNPRHLVRRRGQEARLRCSPMKGHSHVYWYRQLPEEGLKFMVYLQKENIIDESGMPKERFSAEFPKEGPSILRIQQVVRGDSAAYFCASSQGTGDNEQFFGPGTRLTVL.

Written as DNA, the CDR3 is TGTGCCAGTAGTATAAGTCCAGCGGGAGATTCCTACAATGAGCAGTTCTTC. Encoded protein: CASSISPAGDSYNEQFF. The chain couples TRBV19 to TRBJ2-1; 8 bases are shared with TRBD2. Germline values: CDR1 LNHDA, CDR2 SQIVND (reference sequence). The V and J ends lost 2 bases and 1 base, in that order; junction bases with no gene match: 7. The CDR3 runs to 17 residues. Full variable domain (missing parts from reference TRBV19 and TRBJ2-1): DGGITQSPKYLFRKEGQNVTLSCEQNLNHDAMYWYRQDPGQGLRLIYYSQIVNDFQKGDIAEGYSVSREKKESFPLTVTSAQKNPTAFYLCASSISPAGDSYNEQFFGPGTRLTVL.

Only one count was recorded for this clone. This chain uses TRBV29-1 with TRBJ1-4, with a possible D match to TRBD1 (5 bases). Trimming took 2 bases from V and 7 from J, leaving 11 bases between them. The CDR3 consists of 13 residues. Germline CDR1 is SQVTM and CDR2 is ANQGSEA. DNA of the CDR3: TGCAGCGTTGAAAGAGCGGGGGGTGAAAAACTGTTTTTT. It translates to CSVERAGGEKLFF.

The rearrangement uses TRBV5-4 and TRBJ2-7, with 7 nucleotides matching TRBD1. Germline V gene lookup returns CDR1 SGHNT and CDR2 YYREEE (reference sequence). The CDR3 has 14 amino acids. J was trimmed by 2 bases and V by 3 bases; bases with no gene match: 5. CDR3 DNA sequence: TGTGCCAGCAGCTCAGGGGGAGTAACCTACGAGCAGTACTTC. The encoded protein is CASSSGGVTYEQYF.

This rearrangement joins TRBV9 to TRBJ2-2, with D possibly matching TRBD2 (6 bases). From germline, CDR1 is SGDLS and CDR2 YYNGEE. The CDR3 extends over 15 amino acids. V was clipped by 0 bases and J by 6 bases, with 12 bases between them. CDR3 DNA: TGTGCCAGCAGCGTAGGGACTACCCCATCCGGGGAGCTGTTTTTT. As protein: CASSVGTTPSGELFF.

Worth noting for this clone: Other DNA sequences from this sample encode an identical CDR3 as well. The chain combines TRBV6-4 with TRBJ1-1; 8 bases align to TRBD1. The junction had 5 bases not matched to a gene; V was cut back by 6 bases and J by 5 bases. The V gene's germline CDR1 is MRHNA and CDR2 SNTAGT. The CDR3 covers 13 residues. This chain's CDR3 is CASREQGGTEAFF. Written as DNA, the CDR3 is TGTGCCAGCAGGGAACAGGGGGGAACTGAAGCTTTCTTT.

CDR3 region: CASSPKTSGNTGELFF. The CDR3 nucleotides are TGTGCCAGCAGCCCCAAGACTAGCGGGAACACCGGGGAGCTGTTTTTT. V is TRBV5-5 and J is TRBJ2-2; 9 bases align to TRBD2. The CDR3 covers 16 residues. Germline loops: CDR1 SGHKS, CDR2 YYEKEE (reference sequence). V was clipped by 4 bases and J by 1 base; unmatched bases: 5.

This chain links TRBV12-3 or TRBV12-4 with TRBJ2-1; D gene ambiguous. The CDR3 contains 13 residues. V shed 1 base and J shed 6 bases, with 7 bases lying between them. CDR3: CASSLVAPNEQFF. The CDR3 coding sequence is TGTGCCAGCAGTTTAGTGGCGCCCAATGAGCAGTTCTTC.

The CDR3 DNA is TGTGCCAGCAGCACCGAGACAGGGATGAACACTGAAGCTTTCTTT. This translates into CASSTETGMNTEAFF. The rearrangement links TRBV7-9 to TRBJ1-1; 7 nucleotides line up with TRBD1. This CDR3 has 15 residues. The V and J ends lost 5 bases and 0 bases, in that order; junction bases with no gene match: 6. Germline V gives CDR1 SEHNR, CDR2 FQNEAQ (reference sequence).

This chain uses TRBV2 with TRBJ1-5; possibly TRBD1 for D (6 bases). Trimming stripped 2 bases from V and 1 base from J, with 9 bases between. Looked up from germline, CDR1 is SNHLY and CDR2 is FYNNEI. This CDR3 contains 15 residues. The CDR3 DNA reads TGTGCCAGCAGTGAAAGGGGGATCAGCAATCAGCCCCAGCATTTT. Encoded protein: CASSERGISNQPQHF. Drawing the rest from reference TRBV2 and TRBJ1-5, the complete variable domain is EPEVTQTPSHQVTQMGQEVILRCVPISNHLYFYWYRQILGQKVEFLVSFYNNEISEKSEIFDDQFSVERPDGSNFTLKIRSTKLEDSAMYFCASSERGISNQPQHFGDGTRLSIL.